This T cell receptor (beta chain) was recorded in a study of OX40 agonist ivuxolimab in advanced cancers. At the level of the whole study: Ivuxolimab was an agonistic, fully human IgG2 monoclonal antibody directed against OX40 (CD134), a costimulatory receptor. Intravenous ivuxolimab was administered to patients every 2 weeks at six dose levels: 0.01, 0.1, 0.3, 1.5, 3 and 10 mg/kg. Among the approximately 50 dose-escalation patients, around 20 had hepatocellular carcinoma, roughly 15 melanoma, 9 renal cell carcinoma and 9 head and neck cancer. A male proportion of 70% to 90% and a mean age of around 60 years, ranging from roughly 23 to 90, were recorded for the dose-escalation cohort. Prior anti-PD-1, anti-PD-L1 or anti-CTLA-4 therapy was permitted, and approximately 39% of dose-escalation patients had received checkpoint inhibitors. Three dose-escalation patients achieved partial responses, one with hepatocellular carcinoma and two with cutaneous melanoma. The purpose of peripheral TCRbeta sequencing was to test whether ivuxolimab changed TCR sequence diversity and led to clonal T-cell expansion. The paper describes the monotherapy dose-escalation part (N ≈ 49 patients) of the phase I trial of ivuxolimab. General conclusions and limits of the study: After ivuxolimab, expanded clones were on average more numerous among CD8+ T cells than among CD4+ T cells. Antigen specificity was not determined for the clonally expanded peripheral T cells. At doses of 0.1 to 3.0 mg/kg, clonal expansion of both CD4+ and CD8+ blood T cells was observed from baseline to week 6. In the 0.1-3.0 mg/kg groups, partial responders were among the patients with the lowest normalized peripheral clonal expansion, particularly in CD8+ T cells. Low levels of normalized T-cell clonal expansion were also shown by some nonresponding patients.

The trial excluded patients who had a history of autoimmune disease or were on systemic immunosuppression. In every dose cohort, peripheral blood was drawn for TCR sequencing at baseline, cycle 4 day 1, and cycle 7 day 1. The samples were taken from a phase I, first-in-human, multicenter, open-label dose-escalation trial of ivuxolimab. Adults with locally advanced or metastatic melanoma, renal cell carcinoma, hepatocellular carcinoma or head and neck squamous cell carcinoma were enrolled in the trial. Before TCR sequencing, CD4+ T cells and CD8+ T cells were sorted from peripheral blood as separate populations. Comments on this clone: Its antigen remains unidentified. Per-base qualities were not stored, and no clone one base away is much larger.

V is cut back by 4 bases and J by 1 base, with 8 bases in the junction unmatched. Taken from the germline V gene (reference sequence), the CDR1 and CDR2 loops are PRHDT and FYEKMQ. The CDR3 holds 16 amino acids from the cysteine to the phenylalanine. Only the CDR3 region is kept as DNA, spanning 48 bases read in frame from base 1. To sequence the TCRbeta CDR3 region, genomic DNA was isolated from the sorted cells. TCRbeta CDR3 regions were sequenced using the immunoSEQ Assay. TCRdb re-hosts the immuneACCESS table, in-frame sequences only. Its copies lack some clones; in the studies checked, an unresolved V gene accounts for under half of them, and the cause for the rest is not known. This sample comprises around 84,000 clones, around 92% of them detected only once. The top ten clonotypes cover approximately 10% of the sample.

Sequencing was performed on CD4+ or CD8+ T cells sorted from blood, taken in a trial of the OX40 agonist ivuxolimab. The sequence was obtained from an adult with an advanced solid tumor such as melanoma, head and neck, liver or kidney cancer. Recombination linked TRBV13 to TRBJ2-7; TRBD1 agrees with 9 junctional bases. This receptor has the CDR3 CASSYRGTGKSYEQYF. The bases are TGTGCCAGCAGCTATCGTGGGACAGGGAAATCCTACGAGCAGTACTTC.